This TCR beta chain was found in a study of CD8+ T cells in alopecia areata (dated by TCRdb to the late 2010s). Context from the whole study: The treated patients, all with moderate-to-severe alopecia areata, were enrolled in an open-label pilot trial of oral tofacitinib given at 5 to 10 mg twice daily. RNA was obtained with the PAXgene miRNA kit for fixed scalp, the miRNeasy kit for PBMCs, and the RNeasy kit for mouse skin. Patients received tofacitinib for 6 to 18 months and were then followed off drug for 6 months to check for delayed response and recurrence. To study T cell clonal expansion in alopecia areata, the researchers applied high-throughput TCRbeta sequencing to both the C3H/HeJ mouse model and human patients. Biopsies were taken from tofacitinib-treated patients at baseline and at 4 and 24 weeks of treatment, and a later scalp biopsy was taken in several of the tofacitinib-treated patients. Scalp clonality was compared among normal scalp (n=4), patchy alopecia areata scalp (n=8), and alopecia totalis/universalis scalp (n=8). Disease severity in treated patients was measured with the SALT score, which quantifies the percentage of affected scalp surface area. Scalp tissue and sorted CD4+ and CD8+ peripheral blood T cells from patchy and totalis/universalis alopecia areata patients and from healthy controls were covered by human TCRbeta sequencing. immunoSEQ multiplex PCR using 35 Vbeta forward primers and 13 Jbeta reverse primers was used to amplify TCRbeta CDR3 regions.

The time point label here, explained by the study, means: about 4 weeks on oral tofacitinib. Reading the label with the study, this specimen's treatment or condition is: oral pan-JAK inhibitor, 5-10 mg twice daily. Lesional scalp punch biopsies and peripheral blood were obtained from alopecia areata patients. After PBMCs were isolated by density centrifugation and stained for CD3, CD4 and CD8, a FACSAria was used to sort CD4+ and CD8+ T cells. Libraries came from the immunoSEQ multiplex PCR assay. For TCR sequencing, RNA was extracted from every sample and reverse transcribed into cDNA to serve as template. First-strand cDNA was synthesized using SuperScript III with a 2:1 mix of oligo-dT and random hexamers. Amplification bias was assessed with a synthetic immune receptor repertoire, and residual bias was removed computationally. As for the original processing: Raw reads were preprocessed to remove errors, and CDR3 was defined by IMGT conventions from the conserved cysteine to phenylalanine. To get clonality, Shannon entropy was normalized by log2 of the number of productive unique TCRs and the result was subtracted from 1. Whether each scalp clone was CD4 or CD8 was inferred by checking scalp TCRbeta sequences against the CD4 and CD8 repertoires from sorted blood. TCRdb provides this immuneACCESS table in a form limited to in-frame rearrangements. Some clones are lacking; in checked studies, under half of them reflect an unresolved V gene, and why the rest are absent is not known. V, J and clone size are those of that table, while D and trimming were read from the DNA. Recorded for this sample are approximately 130,000 clones; approximately 57% of them occurred a single time. 5% to 7% of the sample belongs to the ten largest clones.

CDR1 is given as SGHAT and CDR2 as FQNNGV, both from the germline V gene. Trimmed from V: 6 bases; trimmed from J: 2 bases; junction bases lacking a gene match: 9. Spanning cysteine to phenylalanine, the CDR3 consists of 16 amino acids. Only the CDR3 region is kept as DNA, spanning 48 bases read in frame from base 1. This clone was seen a few times. There is no known antigen for this receptor. It has no much larger one-base neighbor in the sample; base qualities were not kept. Broad study findings and their caveats: Many expanded lesional clones persisted in scalp and blood during tofacitinib treatment, which may partly explain relapse after stopping treatment. Unlike mouse skin, which is dominated by gammadelta T cells, normal human skin has resident alphabeta T cells that are also sequenced, and this complicates analysis of the scalp TCR repertoire. Because the treated cohort was small and had only one nonresponder, larger studies are needed to examine links between baseline CD8+ expansion and response. Shared TCR sequences between patients were less evident than in mice, which may be partly attributable to HLA diversity in the patient population. Higher clonality and more expanded CD8+ clones were observed in lesional scalp than in normal scalp, particularly in alopecia totalis/universalis, a finding suggestive of antigenic drive. Tofacitinib significantly lowered scalp clonality and the number of expanded CD8+ clones among the top 100 scalp clones.

The source was CD4+ T cells sorted from blood, collected at week 4, from a patient treated with tofacitinib. The TCR originated in a human donor with alopecia areata. The chain is encoded by TRBV11-2 joined to TRBJ2-3; TRBD2 fits 9 bases in the junction. The CDR3 is CASRPRGLALTDTQYF. The bases read TGTGCCAGCAGGCCGAGGGGACTAGCCCTCACAGATACGCAGTATTTT.